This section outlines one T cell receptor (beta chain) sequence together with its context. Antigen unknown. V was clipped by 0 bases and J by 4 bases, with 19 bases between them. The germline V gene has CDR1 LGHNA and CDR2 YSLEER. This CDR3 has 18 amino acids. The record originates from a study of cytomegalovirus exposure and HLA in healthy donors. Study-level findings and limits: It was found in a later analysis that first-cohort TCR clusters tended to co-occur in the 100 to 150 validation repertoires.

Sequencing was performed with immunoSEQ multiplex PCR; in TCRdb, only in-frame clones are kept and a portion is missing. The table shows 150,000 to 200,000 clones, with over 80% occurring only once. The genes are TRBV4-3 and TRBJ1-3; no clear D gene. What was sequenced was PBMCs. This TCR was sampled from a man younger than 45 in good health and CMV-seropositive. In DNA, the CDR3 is TGCGCCAGCAGCCAAGAGAGACCCGGAGGGTCGGGGGGAAACACCATATATTTT. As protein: CASSQERPGGSGGNTIYF.